The 26 T cell receptor beta chains below all came from one sample that was sequenced in a study of T-cell reconstitution after alpha-beta-depleted transplantation in children. Researchers prepared the TCRbeta library using unique molecular identifiers, the study reports. TCRdb processed the PCR reads anew with MiXCR; each CDR3 protein has one entry. The data show some 600,000 distinct CDR3 sequences, 13% seen once. The input for sequencing was PBMCs, mostly from graft donor cells, taken 360 days after TCRalphabeta/CD19-depleted stem cell transplant. Source of these receptors: a male patient younger than 18 who had a stem cell transplant for acute myeloid leukemia, so the T cells may come from the graft donor.

The rearrangement uses TRBV15 and TRBJ2-1; D not certain. The ends were cut back, 0 bases at V and 6 bases at J, with 9 bases in the middle. Germline values: CDR1 LNHNV, CDR2 YYDKDF (reference sequence). The CDR3 is made up of 14 amino acids. The CDR3: CATSRDPQPNEQFF. In nucleotides, the CDR3 is TGTGCCACCAGCAGAGATCCCCAGCCCAATGAGCAGTTCTTC.

This clonotype was recorded at least ten times. V usage is TRBV20-1 and J usage is TRBJ2-7, with D possibly matching TRBD2 (5 bases). The germline V gene has CDR1 DFQATT and CDR2 SNEGSKA (reference sequence). This CDR3 contains 10 residues. This CDR3 reads CTQLDCEQYF. The DNA of the CDR3 is TGCACCCAACTAGACTGCGAGCAGTACTTC.

This clonotype was detected ten times or more. V gene TRBV4-2 combines with J gene TRBJ2-5; TRBD2 might be the D (5 bases). Germline CDR1 reads LGHNA; CDR2 reads YNFKEQ. This CDR3 is built from 17 residues. Trimming shortened V by 1 base and J by 2 bases, and 17 bases separated the two germline ends. CDR3 DNA sequence: TGTGCCAGCAGCCAAGTCGGGGAAGGCCAGTTGCAAGAGACCCAGTACTTC. This sequence encodes CASSQVGEGQLQETQYF.

The V and J genes are TRBV20-1 and TRBJ2-5; the D gene is possibly TRBD2 (5 bases). The CDR3 extends over 13 amino acids. V gave up 3 bases and J gave up 4 bases, with 12 bases separating them. From germline, CDR1 is DFQATT and CDR2 SNEGSKA (reference sequence). The CDR3 reads CSASAGMVETQYF. The CDR3 coding sequence is TGCAGTGCTAGCGCCGGGATGGTAGAGACCCAGTACTTC.

This clonotype occurred many times. This chain uses TRBV12-3 or TRBV12-4 with TRBJ1-2, with TRBD1 matching over 8 bases. CDR3 length: 16 residues. J gave up 1 base and V 4 bases, and 8 bases lay outside the gene matches. The CDR3 DNA sequence: TGTGCCAGCAGTTCTCCCGGGACAGGAGTTAACTATGGCTACACCTTC. Protein sequence: CASSSPGTGVNYGYTF.

Only a few counts were recorded for this clonotype. The junction and the germline gene differ at one end; a read error may be behind it. The CDR3 DNA is TGTGCCAGCAACTTAGGAACTAGCATCAATGAGCAGTTCTTC. Its protein product is CASNLGTSINEQFF. The chain is built from TRBV7-9 and TRBJ2-1, with a weak D call TRBD2 (6 bases). Germline CDR1 is SEHNR and CDR2 is FQNEAQ (reference sequence). The CDR3 is 14 amino acids.

This clonotype was recorded a few times. The V call is TRBV6-5, the J call TRBJ2-1; 7 bases are a match to TRBD2. CDR1 and CDR2 from the germline V gene are MNHEY and SVGAGI. V was pared by 0 bases and J by 0 bases, with 2 bases of the junction left unmatched. CDR3 size: 16 residues. The CDR3 nucleotides read TGTGCCAGCAGTTACTCGGCGGGAGTCTCCTACAATGAGCAGTTCTTC. Translation: CASSYSAGVSYNEQFF.

V usage is TRBV29-1 and J usage is TRBJ2-7, with 7 bases identical to TRBD2. This CDR3 is 12 amino acids long. V trimming: 7 bases; J trimming: 4 bases; junction bases outside the gene matches: 7. CDR1 is SQVTM, CDR2 ANQGSEA, per germline. The CDR3 DNA reads TGCAGCGGTCGGACTAGGCCTTACGAGCAGTACTTC. Encoded protein: CSGRTRPYEQYF.

This clonotype has just a few counts. The V and J genes are TRBV18 and TRBJ1-2, with D tentatively TRBD1 (6 bases). This CDR3 region has 17 residues. The V end lost 1 base, the J end lost 2 bases, and 17 bases lay between the germline ends. The germline CDR1 and CDR2 sequences are KGHSH and LQKENI. CDR3 in amino acids: CASSPLRRGDPNYGYTF. Here the CDR3 DNA reads TGTGCCAGCTCACCACTAAGAAGGGGGGATCCCAACTATGGCTACACCTTC.

The gene calls are TRBV27 and TRBJ2-7, with 11 bases identical to TRBD2. CDR1 and CDR2 from the germline V gene are MNHEY and SMNVEV (reference sequence). Germline trimming cut 5 bases from V and 4 bases from J; bases unmatched to any gene: 10. The CDR3 has 16 amino acids. CDR3 region: CASSPRSGRGKYEQYF. CDR3 DNA sequence: TGTGCCAGCAGTCCTCGTAGCGGGAGGGGAAAATACGAGCAGTACTTC.

The chain carries TRBV25-1 and TRBJ2-7, with D uncertain. The CDR3 length is 13 residues. V lost 2 bases and J 2 bases, leaving 7 bases between the germline ends. CDR1 MGHDK and CDR2 SYGVNS come from the germline V gene. The CDR3 DNA follows: TGTGCCAGCAGTGAAGATAATCCCTACGAGCAGTACTTC. Translation gives CASSEDNPYEQYF.

In this sample, this clonotype turned up many times. The chain recombines TRBV6-2 or TRBV6-3 with TRBJ2-2; a possible D gene is TRBD2 (6 bases). The V gene's germline CDR1 is MNHEY and CDR2 SVGEGT. V gave up 5 bases and J gave up 5 bases, with 21 bases separating them. The CDR3 is 17 amino acids. CDR3 in DNA: TGTGCCAGCAGTCGGGGACTGATAAGGGGCCAGACCGGGGAGCTGTTTTTT. Its protein is CASSRGLIRGQTGELFF.

The rearrangement joins TRBV28 to TRBJ1-5; TRBD1 is a possible D gene (5 bases). The germline gives CDR1 MDHEN, CDR2 SYDVKM. There are 14 residues in the CDR3. The ends were cut back, 5 bases at V and 3 bases at J, with 11 bases in the middle. The CDR3: CASSPPGYNQPQHF. CDR3 DNA: TGTGCCAGCAGTCCCCCAGGGTACAATCAGCCCCAGCATTTT.

The chain combines TRBV2 with TRBJ2-7, with D perhaps matching TRBD1 (6 bases). The CDR3 length is 15 residues. With 4 bases removed from V and 1 base from J, the gap between germline ends came to 14 bases. From germline, CDR1 is SNHLY and CDR2 FYNNEI. CDR3 nucleotide sequence: TGTGCCAGCAGTGGGCCAGGGGCGTCGTCCTACGAGCAGTACTTC. This codes for CASSGPGASSYEQYF.

This clonotype came up many times. The gene calls are TRBV12-3 or TRBV12-4 and TRBJ2-2; D is unclear. This CDR3 is built from 14 residues. V gave up 1 base and J gave up 8 bases, with 11 bases separating them. CDR3: CASSLVAPAGELFF. The CDR3 coding sequence is TGTGCCAGCAGTTTAGTGGCCCCAGCTGGGGAGCTGTTTTTT.

The gene calls are TRBV19 and TRBJ2-6, with D perhaps TRBD1 (5 bases). Germline CDR1 LNHDA, CDR2 SQIVND (reference sequence). Trimming cost V 3 bases and J 0 bases, with 12 bases left between them. The CDR3 spans 17 residues. The CDR3 DNA follows: TGTGCCAGTAGTATTCAGGCCAGGGCCTCTGGGGCCAACGTCCTGACTTTC. Protein product: CASSIQARASGANVLTF.

The chain carries TRBV18 and TRBJ1-5; D perhaps matches TRBD1 (5 bases). Trimming took 3 bases from V and 2 from J, leaving 14 bases between them. The CDR3 consists of 16 residues. Germline values: CDR1 KGHSH, CDR2 LQKENI. The DNA of the CDR3 is TGTGCCAGCTCACCTGGCTGGGGCGGTGGCAATCAGCCCCAGCATTTT. It encodes CASSPGWGGGNQPQHF.

A few counts support this clonotype. This sequence joins TRBV20-1 and TRBJ2-1; TRBD2 aligns across 8 bases. Germline assignment: CDR1 DFQATT and CDR2 SNEGSKA (reference sequence). The J segment lost 4 bases and the V segment lost 2 bases, leaving 22 bases of the junction unmatched. The CDR3 loop spans 20 amino acids. CDR3 sequence reads: CSARRARLAGDTSGYNEQFF. The CDR3 DNA reads as TGCAGTGCTAGACGTGCCCGGTTAGCGGGCGATACTAGCGGTTACAATGAGCAGTTCTTC.

The chain recombines TRBV28 with TRBJ2-7, with 7 nucleotides matching TRBD1. The CDR3 loop spans 15 amino acids. Germline loops: CDR1 MDHEN, CDR2 SYDVKM. CDR3 in amino acids: CSPKAPGDSIDEQYF. The CDR3 nucleotides are TGTTCGCCGAAAGCCCCTGGGGACAGTATCGACGAGCAGTACTTC.

This clonotype has a handful of counts. The chain recombines TRBV18 with TRBJ2-1, with D unresolved. V was trimmed by 4 bases and J by 8 bases, leaving 9 bases between them. The CDR3 runs to 12 residues. Germline assignment: CDR1 KGHSH and CDR2 LQKENI. CDR3 coding DNA: TGTGCCAGCTCACTGGAGATCTATGAGCAGTTCTTC. It specifies CASSLEIYEQFF.

This clonotype was detected many times. The chain uses TRBV24-1 and TRBJ2-2, with D tentatively TRBD1 (5 bases). Germline CDR1 and CDR2: KGHDR and SFDVKD. Trimming took 2 bases from V and 7 from J, leaving 19 bases between them. This CDR3 region has 17 residues. The CDR3 loop reads CATSDSQGSRFRGELFF. In DNA form, the CDR3 reads TGTGCCACCAGTGATTCTCAGGGTTCGCGGTTCCGCGGGGAGCTGTTTTTT.

The V and J genes are TRBV29-1 and TRBJ2-1; weak D call: TRBD1 (5 bases). V gave up 7 bases and J gave up 6 bases, with 10 bases separating them. Germline CDR1 and CDR2: SQVTM and ANQGSEA. CDR3 length: 11 residues. CDR3 coding DNA: TGCAGCGCCAAGGGGCCCAATGAGCAGTTCTTC. It is translated as CSAKGPNEQFF.

This clonotype has only a few counts. V is TRBV29-1 and J is TRBJ2-3; 12 bases match TRBD1. Germline V gives CDR1 SQVTM, CDR2 ANQGSEA. This CDR3 comprises 16 residues. With V trimmed by 4 bases and J by 3 bases, 8 bases remained unmatched. The CDR3 DNA is TGCAGCGTTGCCGGGACAGGGGGCTTTAGGACAGATACGCAGTATTTT. Protein sequence: CSVAGTGGFRTDTQYF.

This clonotype was observed a few times. The chain has TRBV5-1 and TRBJ1-5; weak D call: TRBD1 (5 bases). CDR3 size: 13 residues. Trimming shortened V by 5 bases and J by 7 bases, and 13 bases separated the two germline ends. The germline CDR1 and CDR2 sequences are SGHRS and YFSETQ. CDR3 protein: CASREGQEQPQHF. For the CDR3, the DNA is TGCGCCAGCAGGGAGGGGCAGGAGCAGCCCCAGCATTTT.

There are a few counts of this clonotype. This chain links TRBV29-1 with TRBJ2-1, with TRBD1 identical over 8 bases. V was clipped by 4 bases and J by 10 bases; unmatched bases: 6. Germline lookup yields CDR1 SQVTM and CDR2 ANQGSEA. The CDR3 length is 12 residues. This CDR3 reads CSVAQTGVEQFF. DNA of the CDR3: TGCAGCGTTGCTCAGACAGGGGTCGAGCAGTTCTTC.

This clonotype was counted between two and nine times. This chain uses TRBV11-2 with TRBJ2-1, with 7 bases fitting TRBD2. The germline V gene encodes CDR1 SGHAT and CDR2 FQNNGV. This CDR3 comprises 14 residues. Trimming removed 3 bases from V and 4 bases from J; junction bases left unmatched: 3. CDR3 in amino acids: CASSFRTRYNEQFF. CDR3 nucleotides: TGTGCCAGCAGCTTCCGGACTAGGTACAATGAGCAGTTCTTC.